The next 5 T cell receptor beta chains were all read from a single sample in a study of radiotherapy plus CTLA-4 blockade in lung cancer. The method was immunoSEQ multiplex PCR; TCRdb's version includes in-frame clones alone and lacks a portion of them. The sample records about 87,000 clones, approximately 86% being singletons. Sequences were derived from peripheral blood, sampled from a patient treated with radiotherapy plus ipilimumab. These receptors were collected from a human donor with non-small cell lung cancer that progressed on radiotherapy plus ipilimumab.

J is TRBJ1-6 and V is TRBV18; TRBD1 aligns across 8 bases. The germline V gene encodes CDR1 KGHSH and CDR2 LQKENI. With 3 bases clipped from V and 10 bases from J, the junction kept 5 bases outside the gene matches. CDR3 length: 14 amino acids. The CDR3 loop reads CASSPTGVESPLHF. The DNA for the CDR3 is TGTGCCAGCTCACCGACAGGGGTAGAGTCACCCCTCCACTTT.

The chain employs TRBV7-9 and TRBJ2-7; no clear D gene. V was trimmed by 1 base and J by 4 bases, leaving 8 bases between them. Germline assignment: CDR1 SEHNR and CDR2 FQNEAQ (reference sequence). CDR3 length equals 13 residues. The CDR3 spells CASSLGTEYEQYF. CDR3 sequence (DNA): TGTGCCAGCAGCTTAGGTACAGAATACGAGCAGTACTTC.

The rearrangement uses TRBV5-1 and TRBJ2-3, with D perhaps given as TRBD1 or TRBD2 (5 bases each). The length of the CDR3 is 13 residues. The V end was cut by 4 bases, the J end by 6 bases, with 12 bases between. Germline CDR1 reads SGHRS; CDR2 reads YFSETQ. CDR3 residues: CASSMGESDTQYF. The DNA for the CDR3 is TGCGCCAGCAGCATGGGGGAATCGGATACGCAGTATTTT. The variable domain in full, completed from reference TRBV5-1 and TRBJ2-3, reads KAGVTQTPRYLIKTRGQQVTLSCSPISGHRSVSWYQQTPGQGLQFLFEYFSETQRNKGNFPGRFSGRQFSNSRSEMNVSTLELGDSALYLCASSMGESDTQYFGPGTRLTVL.

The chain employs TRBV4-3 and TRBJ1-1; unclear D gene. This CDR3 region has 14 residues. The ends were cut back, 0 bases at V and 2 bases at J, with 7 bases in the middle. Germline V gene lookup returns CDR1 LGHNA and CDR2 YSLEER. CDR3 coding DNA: TGCGCCAGCAGCCAAGAAAGAGGCAACACTGAAGCTTTCTTT. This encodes CASSQERGNTEAFF.

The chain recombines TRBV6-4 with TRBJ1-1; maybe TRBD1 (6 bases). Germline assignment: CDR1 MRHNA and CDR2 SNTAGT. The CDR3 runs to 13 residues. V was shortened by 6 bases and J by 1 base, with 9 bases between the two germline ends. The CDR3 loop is CASSLQGNTEAFF. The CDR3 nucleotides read TGTGCCAGCAGCTTACAGGGGAACACTGAAGCTTTCTTT.